These 25 T cell receptor beta chains were all obtained from the same sample, sequenced in a study of cytomegalovirus exposure and HLA in healthy donors. The assay was immunoSEQ multiplex PCR, and TCRdb's table has in-frame clones only and misses some. In the table there are 75,000 to 90,000 clones, roughly 95% of which are singletons. Sequences were obtained from PBMCs. These TCRs come from a woman younger than 35 in good health and CMV-seronegative.

CDR3 amino acids: CASSHEVYGYTF. CDR3 sequence (DNA): TGTGCCAGTAGTCATGAGGTCTATGGCTACACCTTC. This rearrangement joins TRBV19 to TRBJ1-2; D is unresolved. From germline, CDR1 is LNHDA and CDR2 SQIVND (reference sequence). CDR3 length equals 12 residues. With 5 bases removed from V and 4 bases from J, the gap between germline ends came to 8 bases.

The chain carries TRBV19 and TRBJ2-3; D is perhaps TRBD2 (5 bases). The CDR3 runs 16 residues. Germline V CDR1 and CDR2: LNHDA, SQIVND (reference sequence). V shed 0 bases and J shed 1 base, with 11 bases lying between them. The CDR3 sequence: CASSIEERSGTDTQYF. For the CDR3, the DNA is TGTGCCAGTAGTATAGAGGAGCGGAGTGGCACAGATACGCAGTATTTT.

The J gene is TRBJ1-2, the V gene TRBV7-2; D unresolved. Deletions cut 7 bases from V and 2 bases from J, with 17 bases between. The CDR3 is 15 residues long. CDR1 and CDR2 from the germline V gene are SGHTA and FQGNSA. CDR3 amino acids: CASTPAGNRNYGYTF. The CDR3 coding sequence is TGTGCCAGCACCCCGGCGGGCAATAGGAACTATGGCTACACCTTC.

The chain recombines TRBV2 with TRBJ1-1, with 7 nucleotides matching TRBD1. V dropped 0 bases and J dropped 7; count of bases not matched to a gene: 5. CDR3 size: 14 residues. Germline assignment: CDR1 SNHLY and CDR2 FYNNEI. CDR3 bases: TGTGCCAGCAGTGAAGCCGACAGGGAAAATGAAGCTTTCTTT. It specifies CASSEADRENEAFF.

This chain joins TRBV2 and TRBJ1-1; D possibly corresponds to TRBD1 (5 bases). V lost 2 bases and J 0 bases, leaving 7 bases between the germline ends. CDR3 length equals 14 residues. CDR1 is SNHLY, CDR2 FYNNEI, per germline. The CDR3 nucleotides are TGTGCCAGCAGTGAACGACAGATGAACACTGAAGCTTTCTTT. Translation gives CASSERQMNTEAFF.

The chain carries TRBV28 and TRBJ2-1; TRBD2 aligns across 8 bases. The CDR3 sequence is 15 residues long. With V trimmed by 6 bases and J by 7 bases, 11 bases remained unmatched. Germline V gene lookup returns CDR1 MDHEN and CDR2 SYDVKM. The CDR3 loop reads CASSVPAGGLNEQFF. The CDR3 nucleotides read TGTGCCAGCAGCGTCCCGGCGGGAGGTCTGAATGAGCAGTTCTTC.

The chain links TRBV30 to TRBJ2-4; unclear D gene. V shed 1 base and J shed 5 bases, with 6 bases lying between them. Germline values: CDR1 GTSNPN, CDR2 SVGIG (reference sequence). The length of the CDR3 is 12 residues. The CDR3 protein is CAWSGSQNIQYF. The DNA for the CDR3 is TGTGCCTGGAGTGGAAGCCAAAACATTCAGTACTTC.

This sequence joins TRBV19 and TRBJ1-4; D might be TRBD1 (6 bases). V lost 0 bases, J lost 8 bases, and 10 bases lay in between. The CDR3 is 14 residues long. Germline assignment: CDR1 LNHDA and CDR2 SQIVND (reference sequence). CDR3 sequence (DNA): TGTGCCAGTAGTATAGATACAGGGTTCGAAAAACTGTTTTTT. Its protein product is CASSIDTGFEKLFF.

The gene calls are TRBV19 and TRBJ1-3; D call uncertain. Germline CDR1 LNHDA, CDR2 SQIVND (reference sequence). There are 15 residues in the CDR3. Trimming removed 7 bases at V and 0 bases at J, with 13 bases between. CDR3: CASIHRRSSGNTIYF. For the CDR3, the DNA is TGTGCCAGTATCCACCGACGGAGCTCTGGAAACACCATATATTTT.

The chain couples TRBV7-2 to TRBJ1-5; TRBD1 matches at 8 bases. Trimming removed 2 bases from V and 6 bases from J; junction bases left unmatched: 3. The CDR3 sequence is 14 residues long. Germline V gene sequence: CDR1 SGHTA, CDR2 FQGNSA. The CDR3 loop is CASSLRQGPQPQHF. CDR3 coding DNA: TGTGCCAGCAGCTTACGACAGGGGCCTCAGCCCCAGCATTTT.

V usage is TRBV13 and J usage is TRBJ2-6; D remains ambiguous. Germline V gene lookup returns CDR1 PRHDT and CDR2 FYEKMQ (reference sequence). V lost 1 base and J 0 bases, leaving 4 bases between the germline ends. This CDR3 contains 15 residues. CDR3 in DNA: TGTGCCAGCAGCTTAGCCAGCTCTGGGGCCAACGTCCTGACTTTC. Translating gives CASSLASSGANVLTF.

This CDR3 is CASSGTGRDSHQPQHF. For the CDR3, the DNA is TGTGCCAGCAGCGGGACGGGCAGGGACTCTCATCAGCCCCAGCATTTT. The V gene is TRBV7-9, the J gene TRBJ1-5; possibly TRBD1 for D (5 bases). The length of the CDR3 is 16 residues. CDR1 is SEHNR and CDR2 is FQNEAQ in the germline V gene (reference sequence). Trimming shortened V by 5 bases and J by 5 bases, and 19 bases separated the two germline ends.

The genes are TRBV15 and TRBJ1-5; TRBD1 aligns across 10 bases. Trimming removed 4 bases from V and 7 bases from J; junction bases left unmatched: 10. Germline CDR1 reads LNHNV; CDR2 reads YYDKDF (reference sequence). The CDR3 runs 16 residues. CDR3 bases: TGTGCCACCAGCAAAAACCGGGACAGGGGTATCCAGCCCCAGCATTTT. Amino acids: CATSKNRDRGIQPQHF. Together with reference TRBV15 and TRBJ1-5, the CDR3 gives the full variable domain: DAMVIQNPRYQVTQFGKPVTLSCSQTLNHNVMYWYQQKSSQAPKLLFHYYDKDFNNEADTPDNFQSRRPNTSFCFLDIRSPGLGDTAMYLCATSKNRDRGIQPQHFGDGTRLSIL.

The rearrangement joins TRBV14 to TRBJ1-2; 9 nucleotides align to TRBD1. This CDR3 region has 14 residues. The V and J ends lost 4 bases and 6 bases, in that order; junction bases with no gene match: 6. Germline V gene sequence: CDR1 SGHDN, CDR2 FVKESK. The CDR3 sequence is CASSPRDRVDGYTF. CDR3 DNA sequence: TGTGCCAGCAGCCCTCGGGACAGGGTGGATGGCTACACCTTC.

This clone appeared a single time. This chain joins TRBV19 and TRBJ2-1, with D perhaps matching TRBD1 (6 bases). The germline gives CDR1 LNHDA, CDR2 SQIVND (reference sequence). The CDR3 extends over 14 amino acids. V dropped 7 bases and J dropped 7 bases, with 17 bases sitting between them. This chain's CDR3 is CASKLEGVWNEQFF. The CDR3 nucleotides read TGTGCCAGTAAACTAGAGGGGGTTTGGAATGAGCAGTTCTTC.

The gene calls are TRBV9 and TRBJ2-2; D unclear. Between the trimmed V and J ends, which lost 2 bases and 0 bases, there was a span of 5 bases. The CDR3 loop spans 14 amino acids. Germline V gene data show CDR1 as SGDLS and CDR2 as YYNGEE. The CDR3 region is CASSVLANTGELFF. Written as DNA, the CDR3 is TGTGCCAGCAGCGTTCTCGCGAACACCGGGGAGCTGTTTTTT.

This chain joins TRBV2 and TRBJ2-5, with 9 bases aligning to TRBD2. After removal of 8 bases from V and 0 bases from J, the junction contained 10 bases not matched to a gene. Germline V lookup: CDR1 SNHLY, CDR2 FYNNEI. CDR3 size: 16 residues. Written as DNA, the CDR3 is TGTGCCAGCTTCAGGAGACTAGCGGACAACCAAGAGACCCAGTACTTC. Translation: CASFRRLADNQETQYF.

J is TRBJ1-2 and V is TRBV6-5; D is undetermined. There are 13 residues in the CDR3. Trimming left V 5 bases short and J 4 bases short, with 11 bases between. CDR1 and CDR2 from the germline V gene are MNHEY and SVGAGI. The CDR3 loop is CASSRPLGYGYTF. The CDR3 bases are TGTGCCAGCAGTCGACCGCTAGGCTATGGCTACACCTTC.

V and J are TRBV18 and TRBJ1-4; 7 nucleotides agree with TRBD1. CDR3 size: 18 residues. V lost 1 base to trimming and J lost 6 bases; unmatched junction nucleotides: 14. The V gene's germline CDR1 is KGHSH and CDR2 LQKENI. CDR3 amino acids: CASSPRHTGTATYEKLFF. CDR3 DNA sequence: TGTGCCAGCTCACCACGCCACACCGGGACAGCGACTTATGAAAAACTGTTTTTT.

The V gene is TRBV27, the J gene TRBJ2-7, with 10 nucleotides matching TRBD2. The CDR3 is 11 residues long. V lost 7 bases and J lost 13; bases outside the gene matches: 7. Germline CDR1 and CDR2: MNHEY and SMNVEV (reference sequence). The CDR3 is CASTSGLALYF. CDR3 DNA: TGTGCCAGCACCTCGGGACTAGCGCTCTACTTC.

This chain uses TRBV4-1 with TRBJ2-5; 9 bases align to TRBD2. The CDR3 is 16 amino acids. Germline values: CDR1 MGHRA, CDR2 YSYEKL. J gave up 4 bases and V 1 base, and 7 bases lay outside the gene matches. CDR3 amino acids: CASSQVSGLARETQYF. Here the CDR3 DNA reads TGCGCCAGCAGCCAAGTGAGTGGACTAGCGAGAGAGACCCAGTACTTC.

This chain connects TRBV9 to TRBJ2-5; 8 positions agree with TRBD1. The germline V gene has CDR1 SGDLS and CDR2 YYNGEE. J lost 4 bases, V lost 4 bases, and 6 bases had no gene match. The length of the CDR3 is 14 residues. CDR3 nucleotide sequence: TGTGCCAGCAGCCCCCCAGGGGGCGGAGAGACCCAGTACTTC. It is translated as CASSPPGGGETQYF.

The chain joins TRBV7-2 to TRBJ1-6, with TRBD1 identical over 8 bases. The germline gives CDR1 SGHTA, CDR2 FQGNSA. The CDR3 spans 16 residues. V dropped 2 bases and J dropped 6; count of bases not matched to a gene: 6. In DNA, the CDR3 is TGTGCCAGCAGCTTATACAGGGGGGAAATTAATTCACCCCTCCACTTT. Translation: CASSLYRGEINSPLHF.

The chain carries TRBV28 and TRBJ2-5; D perhaps matches TRBD2 (5 bases). The CDR3 sequence is 12 residues long. The V end was cut by 8 bases, the J end by 6 bases, with 13 bases between. From germline, CDR1 is MDHEN and CDR2 SYDVKM. In DNA form, the CDR3 reads TGTGCCAGCCTCGGGGAGTTGAAGACCCAGTACTTC. Its protein product is CASLGELKTQYF.

The chain combines TRBV28 with TRBJ1-5, with 7 bases fitting TRBD1. The J segment lost 9 bases and the V segment lost 5 bases, leaving 7 bases of the junction unmatched. This CDR3 is built from 13 residues. Germline V CDR1 and CDR2: MDHEN, SYDVKM. CDR3 amino acids: CASSGDSPGPQHF. The DNA of the CDR3 is TGTGCCAGCAGTGGGGACAGCCCGGGGCCCCAGCATTTT.